One sample yielded the 9 T cell receptor beta chains listed below, sequenced in a study of blood T cells in healthy people across ages. Sample-barcoded 5' priming and a J-beta primer mix drove a second PCR of about 6 to 12 cycles. TCRdb analysed the 5' RACE reads with MiXCR anew, one entry per CDR3 protein. The repertoire has fewer than 900,000 distinct CDR3 sequences, 40% to 45% of them found once; the top ten carry less than 25%. The sample taken for sequencing was blood. These receptors originate from a woman in her fifties or sixties in good health.

This clonotype was observed a handful of times. The chain has TRBV15 and TRBJ1-2; a weak D match, TRBD1 (6 bases). In germline, CDR1 is LNHNV, CDR2 YYDKDF (reference sequence). The CDR3 extends over 12 amino acids. The V gene lost 4 bases and the J gene lost 14 bases, with 17 bases spanning the gap. Here the CDR3 reads CATSIRTGPYTF. CDR3 nucleotides: TGTGCCACCAGCATACGAACAGGGCCCTATACCTTC.

The table lists this clonotype with many counts. The chain carries TRBV29-1 and TRBJ2-1, with D unresolved. CDR1 is SQVTM, CDR2 ANQGSEA, per germline. This CDR3 comprises 14 residues. V was trimmed by 3 bases and J by 8 bases, leaving 17 bases between them. The CDR3 spells CSVDGGDGQYEQFF. CDR3 sequence (DNA): TGCAGCGTTGATGGTGGAGACGGGCAGTATGAGCAGTTCTTC.

J is TRBJ2-5 and V is TRBV6-5, with D tentatively TRBD1 (6 bases). Germline V gene data show CDR1 as MNHEY and CDR2 as SVGAGI. The ends were cut back, 5 bases at V and 2 bases at J, with 12 bases in the middle. The CDR3 extends over 14 amino acids. This CDR3 reads CASSLQRGQETQYF. CDR3 sequence (DNA): TGTGCCAGCAGTCTCCAAAGGGGGCAAGAGACCCAGTACTTC.

The sample holds a few counts of this clonotype. The chain links TRBV20-1 to TRBJ2-1; 7 nucleotides line up with TRBD2. CDR1 is DFQATT, CDR2 SNEGSKA, per germline (reference sequence). This CDR3 region has 12 residues. DNA of the CDR3: TGCAGGGTACACGGGGGGAGGAATGAGCAGTTCTTC. Residues: CRVHGGRNEQFF.

The table lists this clonotype with a count of one. The chain links TRBV10-1 to TRBJ2-7; TRBD2 is a possible D gene (5 bases). The CDR3 loop spans 12 amino acids. Looked up from germline, CDR1 is WNHNN and CDR2 is SYGVQD (reference sequence). V was trimmed by 2 bases and J by 9 bases, leaving 11 bases between them. The CDR3 bases are TGCGCCAGCAGTGAGACGGTTGGAGGGCAGTACTTC. Its translation is CASSETVGGQYF.

The V call is TRBV28, the J call TRBJ2-1; 9 nucleotides align to TRBD2. CDR1 MDHEN and CDR2 SYDVKM come from the germline V gene. The V and J ends lost 4 bases and 4 bases, in that order; junction bases with no gene match: 5. CDR3 size: 15 residues. The DNA for the CDR3 is TGTGCCAGCAGTTCCCCCCTAGCGGGATACAATGAGCAGTTCTTC. Amino acids: CASSSPLAGYNEQFF. The entire variable domain, with the rest obtained from reference TRBV28 and TRBJ2-1, is as follows: DVKVTQSSRYLVKRTGEKVFLECVQDMDHENMFWYRQDPGLGLRLIYFSYDVKMKEKGDIPEGYSVSREKKERFSLILESASTNQTSMYLCASSSPLAGYNEQFFGPGTRLTVL.

This chain joins TRBV29-1 and TRBJ1-1; 8 nucleotides line up with TRBD1. Germline V CDR1 and CDR2: SQVTM, ANQGSEA. This CDR3 region has 13 residues. The V segment lost 6 bases and the J segment 0 bases; nucleotides outside the gene matches: 3. The CDR3 DNA follows: TGCAGCGTGTGGACAGGGATGAACACTGAAGCTTTCTTT. Its protein product is CSVWTGMNTEAFF.

This clonotype was picked up many times. The genes are TRBV7-9 and TRBJ2-1; the D call may be TRBD1 or TRBD2 (5 bases each). The CDR3 is made up of 16 amino acids. Deletions cut 2 bases from V and 9 bases from J, with 20 bases between. Germline values: CDR1 SEHNR, CDR2 FQNEAQ (reference sequence). The CDR3 spells CASSLPRLGERLEQFF. CDR3 DNA: TGTGCCAGCAGCTTACCCCGATTGGGGGAGCGCCTTGAGCAGTTCTTC.

The chain employs TRBV4-1 and TRBJ2-3, with 11 bases identical to TRBD2. The CDR3 loop spans 18 amino acids. The ends lost 0 bases at V and 2 bases at J; junction bases unmatched: 7. CDR1 is MGHRA, CDR2 YSYEKL, per germline. The CDR3 coding sequence is TGCGCCAGCAGCCAAGATCCGGGACTAGCGGATACCACAGATACGCAGTATTTT. Amino acid sequence: CASSQDPGLADTTDTQYF.